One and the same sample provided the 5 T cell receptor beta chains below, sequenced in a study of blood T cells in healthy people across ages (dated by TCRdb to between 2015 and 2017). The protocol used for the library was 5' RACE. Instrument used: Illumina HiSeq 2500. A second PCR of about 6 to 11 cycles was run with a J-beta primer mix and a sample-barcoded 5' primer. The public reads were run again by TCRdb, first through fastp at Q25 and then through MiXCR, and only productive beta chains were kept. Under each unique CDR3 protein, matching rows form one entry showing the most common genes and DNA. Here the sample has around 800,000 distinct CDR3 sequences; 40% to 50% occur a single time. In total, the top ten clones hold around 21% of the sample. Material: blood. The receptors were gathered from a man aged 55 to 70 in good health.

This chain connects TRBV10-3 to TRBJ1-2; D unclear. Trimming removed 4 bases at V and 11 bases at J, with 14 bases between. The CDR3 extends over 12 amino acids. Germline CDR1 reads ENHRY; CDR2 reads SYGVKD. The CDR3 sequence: CAISGWRGQYTF. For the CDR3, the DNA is TGTGCCATCAGTGGATGGAGAGGCCAATACACCTTC.

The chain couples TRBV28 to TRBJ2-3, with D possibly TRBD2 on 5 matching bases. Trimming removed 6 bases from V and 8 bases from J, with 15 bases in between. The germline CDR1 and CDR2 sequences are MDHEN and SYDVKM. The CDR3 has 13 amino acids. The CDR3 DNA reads TGTGCCAGCAGCCCGGAGGAATCAGGTACGCAGTATTTT. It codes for CASSPEESGTQYF.

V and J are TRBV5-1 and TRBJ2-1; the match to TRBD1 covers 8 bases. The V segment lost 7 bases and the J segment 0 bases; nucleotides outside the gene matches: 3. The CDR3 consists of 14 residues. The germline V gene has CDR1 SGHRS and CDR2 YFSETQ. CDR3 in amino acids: CASRDRSSYNEQFF. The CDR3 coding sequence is TGCGCCAGCCGGGACAGGAGCTCCTACAATGAGCAGTTCTTC. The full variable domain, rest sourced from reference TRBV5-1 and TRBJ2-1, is KAGVTQTPRYLIKTRGQQVTLSCSPISGHRSVSWYQQTPGQGLQFLFEYFSETQRNKGNFPGRFSGRQFSNSRSEMNVSTLELGDSALYLCASRDRSSYNEQFFGPGTRLTVL.

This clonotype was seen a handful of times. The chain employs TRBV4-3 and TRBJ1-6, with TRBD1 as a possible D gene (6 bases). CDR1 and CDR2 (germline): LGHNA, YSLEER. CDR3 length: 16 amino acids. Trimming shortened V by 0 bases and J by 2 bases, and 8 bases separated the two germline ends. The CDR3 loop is CASSQDGGTYNSPLHF. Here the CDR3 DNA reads TGCGCCAGCAGCCAAGATGGGGGCACCTATAATTCACCCCTCCACTTT.

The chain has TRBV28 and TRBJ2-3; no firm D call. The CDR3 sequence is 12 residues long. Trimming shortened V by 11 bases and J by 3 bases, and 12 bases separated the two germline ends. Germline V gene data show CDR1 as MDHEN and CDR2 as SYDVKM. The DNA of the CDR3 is TGTGCCGGCTCCTCGTGGACAGATACGCAGTATTTT. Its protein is CAGSSWTDTQYF.